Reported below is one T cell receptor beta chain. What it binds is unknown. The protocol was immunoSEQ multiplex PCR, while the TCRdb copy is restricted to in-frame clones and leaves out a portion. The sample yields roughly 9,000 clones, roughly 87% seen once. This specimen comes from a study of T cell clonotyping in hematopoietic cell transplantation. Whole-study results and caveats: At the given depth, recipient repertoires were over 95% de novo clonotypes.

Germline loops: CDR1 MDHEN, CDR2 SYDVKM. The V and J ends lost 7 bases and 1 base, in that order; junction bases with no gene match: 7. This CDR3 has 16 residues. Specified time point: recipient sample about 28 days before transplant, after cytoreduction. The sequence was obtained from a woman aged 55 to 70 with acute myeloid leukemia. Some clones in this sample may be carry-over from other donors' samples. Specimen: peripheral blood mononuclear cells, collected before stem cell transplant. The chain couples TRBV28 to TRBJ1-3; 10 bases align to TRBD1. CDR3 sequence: CASTSPGQGSGNTIYF. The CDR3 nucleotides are TGTGCCAGCACTTCCCCGGGACAGGGGTCTGGAAACACCATATATTTT.